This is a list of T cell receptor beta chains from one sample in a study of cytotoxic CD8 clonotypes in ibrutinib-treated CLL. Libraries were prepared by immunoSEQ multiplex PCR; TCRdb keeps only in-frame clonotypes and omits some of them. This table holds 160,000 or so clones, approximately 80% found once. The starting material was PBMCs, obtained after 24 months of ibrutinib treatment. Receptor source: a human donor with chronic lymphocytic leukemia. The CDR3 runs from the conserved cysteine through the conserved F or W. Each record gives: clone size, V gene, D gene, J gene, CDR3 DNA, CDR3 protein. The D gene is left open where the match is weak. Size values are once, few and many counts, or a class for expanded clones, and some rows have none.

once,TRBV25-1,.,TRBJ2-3,TGTGCCAGCAGTGAATATATTCGGGTTAGCTTTGGAGATACGCAGTATTTT,CASSEYIRVSFGDTQYF
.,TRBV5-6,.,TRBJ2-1,TGTGCCAGCAGCCCTAGGCCGGGCAATGAGCAGTTCTTC,CASSPRPGNEQFF
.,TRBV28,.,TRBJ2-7,TGTGCCAGCAGTTTAGTGGCCATCTACGAGCAGTACTTC,CASSLVAIYEQYF
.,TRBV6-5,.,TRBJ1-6,TGTGCCAGCAGTTACGGGGGTTCACCCCTCCACTTT,CASSYGGSPLHF
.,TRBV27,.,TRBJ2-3,TGTGCCAGCAGTTTAAAACTAGCCACAGATACGCAGTATTTT,CASSLKLATDTQYF
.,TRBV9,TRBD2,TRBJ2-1,TGTGCCAGTTACAGCCCGGCGGGAGTTGTCTTC,CASYSPAGVVF
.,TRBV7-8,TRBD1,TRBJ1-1,TGTGCCAGCAGCCCTCTGACAGGGGGCGAAGGTGAAGCTTTCTTT,CASSPLTGGEGEAFF
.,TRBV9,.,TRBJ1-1,TGTGCCAGCAAAATTGTGCCTCAAGCTTCCCCAGAAGCTTTCTTT,CASKIVPQASPEAFF
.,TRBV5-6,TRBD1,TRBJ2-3,TGTGCCAGCAGCTTTCAGGGGGCAGATACGCAGTATTTT,CASSFQGADTQYF
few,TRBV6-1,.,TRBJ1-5,TGTGCCAGCAGTGTCCAGGGACCCCAGCATTTT,CASSVQGPQHF
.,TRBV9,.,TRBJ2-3,TGTGCCAGCAGCGTAGGGGATCCATTGAATACGCAGTATTTT,CASSVGDPLNTQYF
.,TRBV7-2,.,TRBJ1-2,TGTGCCAGCAGCCCCCAGGGGTCTAGTCCTTCTAACTATGGCTACACCTTC,CASSPQGSSPSNYGYTF
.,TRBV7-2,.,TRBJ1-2,TGTGCCAGCGCTAGACCGGGCCGCGGGTATGGCTACACCTTC,CASARPGRGYGYTF
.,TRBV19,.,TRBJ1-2,TGTGCCAGTAGTATAGTTAGGGGGAATGGCTACACCTTC,CASSIVRGNGYTF
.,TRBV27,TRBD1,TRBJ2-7,TGTGCCAGCAGCCCCAGGGGGCGTAACGAGCAGTACTTC,CASSPRGRNEQYF
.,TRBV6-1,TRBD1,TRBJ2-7,TGTGCCAGCAGTGAACCGGGACAGGGGGCGTACGAGCAGTACTTC,CASSEPGQGAYEQYF
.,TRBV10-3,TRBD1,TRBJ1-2,TGTGCCATCAGTGACCCAGGGGGCGACTATGGCTACACCTTC,CAISDPGGDYGYTF
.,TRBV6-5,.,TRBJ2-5,TGTGCCAGCAGTCCTCTTGGCGGGGTAGGGTACTTC,CASSPLGGVGYF
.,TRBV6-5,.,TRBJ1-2,TGTGCCAGCAGTTACTCACCCAGTCAATATGGCTACACCTTC,CASSYSPSQYGYTF
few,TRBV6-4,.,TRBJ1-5,TGTGCCAGCAGTGACAGGGCGGGTCAGCCCCAGCATTTT,CASSDRAGQPQHF
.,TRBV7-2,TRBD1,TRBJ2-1,TGTGCCAGCAGCGCCTCCGGGACAGGGGTGAATGAGCAGTTCTTC,CASSASGTGVNEQFF
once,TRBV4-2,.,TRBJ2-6,TGTGCCAGCAGCCTCCGATCCGGGTCCTTTGGGGCCAACGTCCTGACTTTC,CASSLRSGSFGANVLTF
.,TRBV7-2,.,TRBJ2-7,TGTGCCAGCAGCTTTATTGGACCTCTCGGCGAGCAGTACTTC,CASSFIGPLGEQYF
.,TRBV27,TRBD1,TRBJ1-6,TGTGCCAGCAGTTTATACTTCGACAGGGGGCGCGTGAATTCACCCCTCCACTTT,CASSLYFDRGRVNSPLHF
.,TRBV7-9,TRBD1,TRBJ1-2,TGTGCCAGCAGCTCCGGGACAGCCTATGGCTACACCTTC,CASSSGTAYGYTF
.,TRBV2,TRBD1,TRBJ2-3,TGTGCCAGCAGTCCACAGACAGGGTCCACAGATACGCAGTATTTT,CASSPQTGSTDTQYF
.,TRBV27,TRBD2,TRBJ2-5,TGTGCCAGCAGTTTACTAGCGGGGGTGGAGGACTTC,CASSLLAGVEDF
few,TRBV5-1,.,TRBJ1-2,TGCGCCAGCAGCTTGGCCTCGGTCGCCTATGGCTACACCTTC,CASSLASVAYGYTF
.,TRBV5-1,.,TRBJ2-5,TGCGCCAGCAGCTTGGGAGGGGGAGAGACCCAGTACTTC,CASSLGGGETQYF
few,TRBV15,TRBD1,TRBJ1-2,TGTGCCACCAGCAGAGATGGGGACAGCGGCTATGGCTACACCTTC,CATSRDGDSGYGYTF
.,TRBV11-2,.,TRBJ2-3,TGTGCCAGCAGCCATCAGGATACGCAGTATTTT,CASSHQDTQYF
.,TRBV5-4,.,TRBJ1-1,TGTGCCAGCAGCTTAGGGCGGCCTCCTGAAGCTTTCTTT,CASSLGRPPEAFF
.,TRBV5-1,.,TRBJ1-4,TGCGCCAGCAGCTTCGCGGGATCGGAAAAACTGTTTTTT,CASSFAGSEKLFF
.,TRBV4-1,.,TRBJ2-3,TGCGCCAGCAGCGCTGTGGGGGGATCAGATACGCAGTATTTT,CASSAVGGSDTQYF
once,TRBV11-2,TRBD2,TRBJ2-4,TGTGCCAGCAGCTCCCTAACTAGCGGGGAGGCCAAAAACATTCAGTACTTC,CASSSLTSGEAKNIQYF
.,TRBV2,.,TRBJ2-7,TGTGCCAGCAGTTCCCAGGACGAGCAGTACTTC,CASSSQDEQYF
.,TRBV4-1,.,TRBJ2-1,TGCGCCAGCAGCCATACACGGGGCTGGGGGCTGGACAATGAGCAGTTCTTC,CASSHTRGWGLDNEQFF
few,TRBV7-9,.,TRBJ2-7,TGTGCCAGCAGTGGCACCTGGGGGCAGTACTTC,CASSGTWGQYF
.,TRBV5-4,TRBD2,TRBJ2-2,TGTGCCAGCAGAAGTCTAGCGGGAACCGGGGAGCTGTTTTTT,CASRSLAGTGELFF
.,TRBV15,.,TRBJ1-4,TGTGCCACCAGCAGTGGCCTGGGTGAAAAACTGTTTTTT,CATSSGLGEKLFF
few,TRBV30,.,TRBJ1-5,TGTGCCTGGAGAGGACGAGCCAATCAGCCCCAGCATTTT,CAWRGRANQPQHF
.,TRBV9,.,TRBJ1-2,TGTGCCAGCAGCGTAGCCCTAAAGGGCGGCTACACCTTC,CASSVALKGGYTF
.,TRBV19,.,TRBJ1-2,TGTGCCAGTAGTGACGCAGGGCGAGCTAACTATGGCTACACCTTC,CASSDAGRANYGYTF
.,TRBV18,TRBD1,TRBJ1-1,TGTGCCAGCTCCCGTACCGGGACAGGGGGCGCCTCTCACACTGAAGCTTTCTTT,CASSRTGTGGASHTEAFF
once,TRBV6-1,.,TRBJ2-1,TGTGCCAGCAGTGACAGGAGTTTCTCCTACAATGAGCAGTTCTTC,CASSDRSFSYNEQFF
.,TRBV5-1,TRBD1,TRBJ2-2,TGCGCCAGCAGCACCGGACAGGGGGCGCCGACCGGGGAGCTGTTTTTT,CASSTGQGAPTGELFF
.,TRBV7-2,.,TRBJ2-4,TGTGCCAGCAGCCCGTTCCCGAGGGCTAGGGACATTCAGTACTTC,CASSPFPRARDIQYF
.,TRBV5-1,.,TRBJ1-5,TGCGCCAGCAGCTTGTGGGGTACGAGCAATCAGCCCCAGCATTTT,CASSLWGTSNQPQHF
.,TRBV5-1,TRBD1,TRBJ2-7,TGCGCCAGCAGCCCGGGGACAGGGGCCTACGAGCAGTACTTC,CASSPGTGAYEQYF
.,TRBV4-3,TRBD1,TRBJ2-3,TGCGCCAGCAGCCAAGATCGACAGGGGTTTGATACGCAGTATTTT,CASSQDRQGFDTQYF
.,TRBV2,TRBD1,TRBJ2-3,TGTGCCAGCAGTGCCCAAGGACAGGGGGCGAATACGCAGTATTTT,CASSAQGQGANTQYF